The present T cell receptor (beta chain) was sequenced within a study of blood T cell repertoires in COVID-19. About the study: From the United States, Italy and Spain came samples of acute and convalescent COVID-19. T cells, B-cell-depleted T cells, or PBMCs supplied cDNA or gDNA.

The germline CDR1 and CDR2 sequences are PRHDT and FYEKMQ (reference sequence). The V and J ends lost 5 bases and 0 bases, in that order; junction bases with no gene match: 10. The CDR3 spans 16 residues. As processed by the authors: Cell counts per sample came from amplifying reference gene primers. The method was immunoSEQ multiplex PCR; TCRdb's version includes in-frame clones alone and lacks a portion of them. That table is the source of V, J and clone size, and D and trimming were worked out from the DNA. The sample yields roughly 21,000 clones, 84% seen once. Sequenced: peripheral blood. This TCR came from a middle-aged man with acute or convalescent COVID-19. The V and J genes are TRBV13 and TRBJ2-7; TRBD1 agrees at 7 bases. The CDR3 DNA sequence: TGTGCCAGCAGCCAAAACGAGGGACAGAACTCCTACGAGCAGTACTTC. This codes for CASSQNEGQNSYEQYF.